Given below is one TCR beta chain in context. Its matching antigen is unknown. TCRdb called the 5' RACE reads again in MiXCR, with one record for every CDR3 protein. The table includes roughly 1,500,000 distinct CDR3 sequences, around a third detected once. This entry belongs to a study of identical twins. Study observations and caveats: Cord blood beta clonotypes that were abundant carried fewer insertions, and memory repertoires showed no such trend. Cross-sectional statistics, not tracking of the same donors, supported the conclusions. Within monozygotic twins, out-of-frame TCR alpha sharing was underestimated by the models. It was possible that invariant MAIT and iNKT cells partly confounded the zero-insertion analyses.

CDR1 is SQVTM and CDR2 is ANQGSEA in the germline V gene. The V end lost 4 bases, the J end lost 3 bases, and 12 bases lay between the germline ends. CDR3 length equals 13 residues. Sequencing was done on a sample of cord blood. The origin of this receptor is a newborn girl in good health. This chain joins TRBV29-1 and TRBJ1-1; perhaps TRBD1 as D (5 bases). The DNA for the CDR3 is TGCAGCGTTGGCTGGGGCTGGGACACTGAAGCTTTCTTT. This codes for CSVGWGWDTEAFF. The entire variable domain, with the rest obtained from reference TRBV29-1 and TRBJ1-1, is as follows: SAVISQKPSRDICQRGTSLTIQCQVDSQVTMMFWYRQQPGQSLTLIATANQGSEATYESGFVIDKFPISRPNLTFSTLTVSNMSPEDSSIYLCSVGWGWDTEAFFGQGTRLTVV.